This T cell receptor (beta chain) was recovered during a study of blood T cells in healthy people across ages. A second PCR, run for about 7 to 11 cycles, used a sample-barcoded 5' primer plus a J-beta primer mix. One entry per CDR3 protein, called by TCRdb with MiXCR from the 5' RACE reads. The repertoire holds roughly 680,000 distinct CDR3 sequences, with around 21% as singletons. V was pared by 4 bases and J by 3 bases, with 5 bases of the junction left unmatched. This CDR3 contains 14 residues. Germline V gives CDR1 LGHDT, CDR2 YNNKEL (reference sequence). The clonotype was recovered from a man aged 70-80 years in good health. The rearrangement joins TRBV3-1 to TRBJ1-1; 7 bases are a match to TRBD1. Sample: blood. This CDR3 is CASSPSRGDTEAFF. The CDR3, as DNA: TGTGCCAGCAGCCCTTCCAGGGGGGACACTGAAGCTTTCTTT.